This T cell receptor (beta chain) emerged from a study of cytomegalovirus exposure and HLA in healthy donors (dated by TCRdb to about 2017). Background on the whole study: In an earlier analysis of 587 of the donors, less than 350 Gb of sequence data and 117 million unique TCR beta sequences from 150 million to 200 million T cells were reported. An early release that covered about 600 HLA-typed donors contained about 300 gigabases of sequencing data and tens of millions of unique TCR sequences. Of the 398 genotyped donors, around 81% fell in the genetic ancestry cluster associated with self-reported Caucasian donors. The study aimed to test whether cataloging public T cell receptors could reveal signatures of past pathogen exposure. The study used immunosequencing to profile the T cell repertoires of around 600 subjects and linked those repertoires to cytomegalovirus serostatus. Along with the roughly 610-subject first cohort, a separate validation cohort of around 120 different subjects was used. To predict cytomegalovirus infection status, the study brought together high-throughput TCR immunosequencing, statistical association of individual TCRs with disease status, and machine learning. To study patterns of TCR occurrence, a later analysis re-analyzed previously published TCR beta repertoires from 600 to 750 donors and added high-resolution HLA genotyping. Rather than drawing on any new phenotypic data, the later analysis identified candidate immune exposures from TCR beta sequences and the way those sequences occurred across donors. An earlier analysis of approximately 640 of the donors applied high-throughput TCR beta sequencing to assess whether each TCR beta V gene segment acted as functional or pseudogenic. Donor age, sex, ethnicity and CMV serostatus were compiled together with the repertoire data. A later genetic analysis used genome-wide SNP genotypes for about 65% of the 666 donors, treating that subset as a discovery cohort. Every discovery cohort repertoire had been produced on one sequencing platform. HLA typing included class I and class II loci at four-digit resolution. Typing coverage differed by locus: A, B, C, DRB1 and DQB1 were typed in roughly 629-630 donors, DQA1 in 522, DPA1 in nearly 610, and DPB1 in just under 490. Five DR-DQ haplotypes were treated as single units for association and clustering because of strong linkage in the cohort. On average, around 200,000 unique TCR beta nucleotide sequences were sequenced per donor among some 420 genotyped donors of the cohort, with 15% to 20% of those sequences being non-productive.

For CDR1 and CDR2, the germline V gene (reference sequence) lists SEHNR and FQNEAQ. Reading from cysteine to phenylalanine, the CDR3 counts 14 amino acids. Left in the record is the CDR3 DNA by itself, 42 bases read in frame from the first base. Deletion took 5 bases off V and 1 base off J, with a span of 11 bases between the germline ends. Comment on this clone: No antigen is known for it.

In total, more than 500 healthy bone marrow donors made up the cohort. At the time of sampling, all cohort members were nominally healthy, though unrecorded immune exposures were likely present. The donor tested CMV seropositive and was one of the 289 seropositive cohort members. Each donor provided a peripheral blood sample, and peripheral blood mononuclear cells were used for TCR beta sequencing. The Qiagen DNeasy Blood Extraction Kit was used to extract genomic DNA from the blood cell samples. General findings and caveats noted by the study authors: Correlated functional status among segregating V segments might be attributable to linkage disequilibrium, but an unknown experimental factor could not be ruled out. In a later analysis, the rate of TCR association differed among HLA loci, with DRB1 alleles having the most associated TCRs and HLA-C alleles having the fewest. In a later analysis, most CMV-associated TCR beta chains were found to appear HLA-restricted, with HLA associations seemingly driven largely by CMV exposure. Compared with the 666-donor mean, donors in an Asian-associated ancestry cluster had fewer N-insertions in productive TCRs, according to a later genetic analysis. In this cohort, only TCR beta chains were sequenced, and detectable features were limited by the absence of alpha or paired-chain data. An earlier analysis of roughly 570 of the donors showed that most TCR beta V segments appeared in productive rearrangements either about 87% or about 30% of the time, which broadly matched IMGT annotations. Most TCR sequences were observed very rarely across donors, whereas some public TCRs were present in many individuals. The authors suggested that the approach could potentially be extended to other disease states and immunological phenotypes. A few of the identified cytomegalovirus-associated TCR beta chains were confirmed in vitro to be specific for cytomegalovirus antigens. Compared with equally common non-associated chains, HLA-associated TCR beta chains in a later analysis were more clonally expanded and had lower generation probabilities. Strong co-occurrence of HLA alleles, especially DR and DQ, made assigning TCR associations to individual alleles difficult. HLA typing was unavailable for some donors at each locus, so association tests used only the typed subset. An association between a missense DCLRE1C variant and V-gene and J-gene trimming of TCR beta chains was found in a later genetic analysis and replicated in an independent cohort. In a later analysis, around 17,000 TCR beta sequences were associated with specific HLA alleles at a false discovery rate of 0.05. Because counts were too low, approximately 15 rarely observed V segments, including chromosome 9 orphons, were excluded from the earlier analysis of a few hundred of the donors. Because the 87-base-pair reads could not distinguish some IMGT-functional V segments, including TRBV6-2 and TRBV6-3, those segments were excluded. A cluster of highly shared sequence variants was judged likely to be a technical artifact of the sequencing pipeline. A further reported finding was that TCR beta sequences accurately predicted the HLA-A and HLA-B alleles for most subjects in the first cohort. Immune exposure information for the cohort was limited to CMV serostatus. Presence/absence analyses assumed roughly uniform sequencing depth across donors, an assumption that may not hold. The classifier was reported to diagnose cytomegalovirus status with high specificity and sensitivity in both the original cohort and the validation cohort. According to a later analysis, parvovirus B19, influenza, CMV and Epstein-Barr virus appeared linked to several top co-occurrence clusters. The study gave a list of some 150 TCR beta chains associated with cytomegalovirus.

To prepare the library, the immunoSEQ multiplex PCR assay was applied. For the multiplex PCR, a mixture combining 60 forward primers for TCR Vbeta segments and 13 reverse primers for TCR Jbeta segments was used. The CDR3 region of rearranged TCR beta genes was amplified from genomic DNA by a multiplex PCR assay. The amplified TCR beta libraries were sequenced on the Illumina HiSeq System as 87-base-pair reads. In the authors' own workflow: A later analysis tallied roughly 78 million unique TCR beta chains across the 700 or so repertoires, and approximately 11 million of those chains were shared by two or more donors. To remove PCR and sequencing errors, raw reads were error-corrected and collapsed into unique sequences using a nearest-neighbor algorithm that merged closely related sequences. CDR3 sequences were aligned to IMGT reference sequences to assign V, D and J gene segments. For a sequence to be retained, a match of at least six nucleotides was required to both a V gene segment and a J gene segment. Rearrangements were called productive when the CDR3 lacked stop codons and stayed in frame with V and J; all others were non-productive. Following IMGT convention, CDR3 was defined as the stretch from the second conserved V-encoded cysteine to the conserved J-encoded phenylalanine. In an earlier analysis of 500 to 650 of the donors, sequences lacking an unambiguous match to a single V gene segment were excluded. In an earlier analysis of approximately 590 of the donors, a V segment was called functional when productive rearrangements were above 56.7%, and segregating when the standard deviation between donors exceeded 5%. A statistical classification framework was developed to diagnose cytomegalovirus status using the catalog of TCR beta chain sequences. In a later analysis, TCR nucleotide sequences were compared against IMGT/GENE-DB human TR gene sequences so that V and J genes could be assigned. The TCRdist pipeline was used in a later analysis to assign CDR3 sequences and most-parsimonious VDJ recombination scenarios. In a later analysis, every TCR beta chain was defined by the combination of its CDR3 amino acid sequence and its V-gene family, and reads without a unique V-gene family were dropped. To address suspected cross-contamination and a sequencing artifact, a later analysis removed around 590 highly shared, low-generation-probability nucleotide sequences. In a later analysis, a clonal expansion index for each public chain was calculated from normalized within-repertoire ranks of inferred template counts. A later analysis computed generation probabilities with a VDJ recombination model fitted to out-of-frame rearrangements, and checked the results against IGoR. In a later analysis, hypergeometric tests were used to score TCR-TCR, TCR-HLA and TCR-CMV co-occurrence, with a repertoire-size bias correction applied to TCR pairs. In a later analysis, false discovery rates were estimated by permuting HLA or CMV assignments 20 times. In a later analysis, co-occurring TCRs were grouped using DBSCAN, and TCRdist sequence similarity was added for clustering within HLA-allele-positive subsets. Repertoires with fewer than 30,000 or more than 120,000 public chains were left out of co-occurrence clustering, as were five repertoires with anomalous nucleotide sharing. As stored in TCRdb, this immuneACCESS dataset retains in-frame rearrangements with V and J assigned. A fraction of the clones does not appear; measured against another copy, unresolved V genes explain less than half of the discrepancy, and the remainder lacks a known reason. The V and J calls and the clone size are those of that table, but D and trimming were determined from the DNA. The record for this sample contains more than 200,000 clones. The ten largest clones represent 0.75% to 1% of the sample.

The sample was PBMCs. This TCR derives from a woman under 40 in good health and CMV-seropositive. The V and J segments used are TRBV7-9 and TRBJ1-1; a weak D assignment points to TRBD1 (6 bases agree). The DNA reads as follows: TGTGCCAGCAGCAGGGGACAACAGAACACTGAAGCTTTCTTT. Translated, this gives CASSRGQQNTEAFF.